This TCR beta chain was sequenced in a study of blood T cells in healthy people across ages. Study summary: Template-switching capture recovered about one barcoded beta molecule per two T cells. Study-level findings and limits: Aged donors had fewer naive CD4+ cells and lower diversity than long-lived donors.

Germline assignment: CDR1 MNHEY and CDR2 SMNVEV (reference sequence). The CDR3 has 12 residues. The V and J ends lost 5 bases and 8 bases respectively, with 10 bases between them. PCR was performed a second time for about 7 to 11 cycles using a sample-barcoded 5' primer and a J-beta primer mix. TCRdb re-called the 5' RACE reads with MiXCR, one entry per CDR3 protein. The sample comprises over 500,000 distinct CDR3 sequences, over 40% of which are singletons, and less than 15% rests with the top ten. This clonotype appeared a single time. Its specificity is not known. This may come from a read error, since a much larger clone is one base off. Each of the donors had 9 to 10 milliliters of peripheral blood drawn into EDTA-treated Vacutainer tubes.

Sequences were obtained from blood. The TCR originated in a woman aged 80 or over in good health. The chain joins TRBV27 to TRBJ2-1; no clear D gene. Written as DNA, the CDR3 is TGTGCCAGCAGTCAACTCATGGATGAGCAGTTCTTC. It yields the protein CASSQLMDEQFF.